At least ten counts were recorded for the clone carrying this T cell receptor (beta chain). The sample originates from a study of blood T cells in healthy people across ages. The CDR3 consists of 14 residues. V shed 8 bases, J shed 2 bases, and the junction held 5 bases outside the gene matches. Germline lookup yields CDR1 MNHEY and CDR2 SVGEGT. Using a J-beta primer mix together with a sample-barcoded 5' primer, a second PCR was run for about 6 to 12 cycles. Each CDR3 protein is one row after TCRdb ran MiXCR on the 5' RACE reads. The sample carries around 400,000 distinct CDR3 sequences, roughly half recorded once.

This TCR came from a man between 60 and 70 years old in good health. The chain carries TRBV6-2 or TRBV6-3 and TRBJ2-7, with 11 nucleotides matching TRBD2. The sequencing sample was made of blood. The CDR3 DNA reads TGTGCCAGCCAGACTAGCGGGACAACCTACGAGCAGTACTTC. Residues: CASQTSGTTYEQYF.